The 14 T cell receptor beta chains given below trace back to one sample, sequenced in a study of CD4 T cells in relation to SARS-CoV-2 and coronaviruses. The assay was immunoSEQ multiplex PCR, and TCRdb's table has in-frame clones only and misses some. The sample yields almost 30,000 clones, 76% seen once. The unexposed donors gave CD4+ T cells in about 2010-2018, prior to COVID-19. Isolation of CD4+ T cells took place after less than 13 days in culture. The antigens of these receptors remain unknown. Sequences were obtained from CD4+ T cells from PBMCs, cultured in vitro. The receptor set was obtained from a human donor in good health.

V is TRBV18 and J is TRBJ2-3, with D perhaps assigned TRBD1 or TRBD2 (5 bases each). The CDR3 runs to 13 residues. The V end was cut by 3 bases, the J end by 6 bases, with 10 bases between. Germline assignment: CDR1 KGHSH and CDR2 LQKENI. The CDR3 sequence: CASSPGTRDTQYF. The CDR3 nucleotides are TGTGCCAGCTCACCGGGGACCAGGGATACGCAGTATTTT.

This rearrangement joins TRBV19 to TRBJ2-7; the D is unclear. This CDR3 spans 13 amino acids. The germline CDR1 and CDR2 sequences are LNHDA and SQIVND (reference sequence). With 2 bases removed from V and 0 bases from J, the gap between germline ends came to 5 bases. In DNA form, the CDR3 reads TGTGCCAGTAGTATACAGGTCTCCTACGAGCAGTACTTC. Translating it yields CASSIQVSYEQYF.

The chain joins TRBV12-5 to TRBJ2-5; D is tentatively TRBD1 or TRBD2 (7 bases each). V was clipped by 5 bases and J by 1 base, with 17 bases between them. This CDR3 has 16 amino acids. Germline loops: CDR1 LGHNT, CDR2 FRNRAP. Here the CDR3 DNA reads TGTGCTAGTGGTCTGAACAGGGGCGGGGGCCAAGAGACCCAGTACTTC. Protein sequence: CASGLNRGGGQETQYF.

The table lists this clone with a few counts. The chain couples TRBV20-1 to TRBJ1-3; D unclear. CDR3 size: 11 residues. The germline gives CDR1 DFQATT, CDR2 SNEGSKA (reference sequence). Between the trimmed V and J ends, which lost 0 bases and 8 bases, there was a span of 5 bases. This chain's CDR3 is CSARDQYTIYF. Here the CDR3 DNA reads TGCAGTGCTAGAGATCAATACACCATATATTTT.

This clone turned up a few times. The chain couples TRBV2 to TRBJ1-2; no firm D call. Germline lookup yields CDR1 SNHLY and CDR2 FYNNEI. The CDR3 runs to 13 residues. V was trimmed by 6 bases and J by 5 bases, leaving 13 bases between them. The CDR3 DNA follows: TGTGCCAGCAGAGTCGGGCCACCATATGGCTACACCTTC. This translates into CASRVGPPYGYTF.

The chain is built from TRBV4-2 and TRBJ1-5, with TRBD1 as a possible D gene (5 bases). V was trimmed by 0 bases and J by 7 bases, leaving 19 bases between them. CDR3 size: 17 residues. The germline CDR1 and CDR2 sequences are LGHNA and YNFKEQ. The CDR3 reads CASSQDPTFSGGQPQHF. Here the CDR3 DNA reads TGTGCCAGCAGCCAAGATCCTACCTTCTCTGGGGGGCAGCCCCAGCATTTT.

The chain employs TRBV9 and TRBJ2-3; TRBD2 is a possible D gene (6 bases). CDR1 and CDR2 from the germline V gene are SGDLS and YYNGEE. The ends were cut back, 0 bases at V and 1 base at J, with 12 bases in the middle. The CDR3 has 16 amino acids. The CDR3 sequence is CASSVGGGEGTDTQYF. The CDR3 DNA sequence: TGTGCCAGCAGCGTAGGTGGCGGGGAGGGCACAGATACGCAGTATTTT.

The chain carries TRBV30 and TRBJ2-3, with TRBD2 as a possible D gene (5 bases). Between the trimmed V and J ends, which lost 0 bases and 2 bases, there was a span of 12 bases. This CDR3 contains 15 residues. Germline V lookup: CDR1 GTSNPN, CDR2 SVGIG (reference sequence). The CDR3 nucleotides are TGTGCCTGGAGTGTACCAAGCGGCCTCACAGATACGCAGTATTTT. Protein sequence: CAWSVPSGLTDTQYF.

The chain recombines TRBV4-1 with TRBJ2-1; the match to TRBD2 covers 9 bases. CDR1 and CDR2 from the germline V gene are MGHRA and YSYEKL. CDR3 size: 15 residues. Unmatched junction bases numbered 8, after V lost 4 bases and J lost 7 bases. The CDR3 sequence is CASSPLAGWVNEQFF. The CDR3 DNA sequence: TGCGCCAGCAGCCCTCTAGCGGGATGGGTGAATGAGCAGTTCTTC.

In its sample, this clone was seen a few times. The V gene is TRBV4-1, the J gene TRBJ1-3, with 8 bases fitting TRBD1. The CDR3 consists of 15 residues. The V gene end was trimmed by 3 bases and the J gene end by 4 bases; junction bases not matched to a gene: 5. CDR1 and CDR2 from the germline V gene are MGHRA and YSYEKL. The CDR3 DNA is TGCGCCAGCAGCCATGACAGGGGTACAGGAAACACCATATATTTT. Translated: CASSHDRGTGNTIYF.

The CDR3 DNA reads TGTGCCAGCAGCCCCGGGGCGTCCTACGAGCAGTACTTC. It yields the protein CASSPGASYEQYF. The J gene is TRBJ2-7, the V gene TRBV7-2; D tentatively fits TRBD1 or TRBD2 (5 bases each). Germline V CDR1 and CDR2: SGHTA, FQGNSA. The CDR3 sequence is 13 residues long. Trimming left V 5 bases short and J 1 base short, with 9 bases between.

The rearrangement links TRBV29-1 to TRBJ1-3; D is unclear. CDR1 is SQVTM, CDR2 ANQGSEA, per germline. This CDR3 spans 14 amino acids. V was cut by 3 bases and J by 0 bases, with 9 bases left in between. CDR3 DNA: TGCAGCGTTGATCGGCTGAGCTCTGGAAACACCATATATTTT. Residues: CSVDRLSSGNTIYF.

This CDR3 is CASSQGGLLEAFF. The CDR3 DNA reads TGTGCCAGCAGCCAAGGGGGGCTACTTGAAGCTTTCTTT. The chain is built from TRBV3-1 (or the pseudogene TRBV3-2) and TRBJ1-1; TRBD1 is a possible D gene (6 bases). Trimming cost V 1 base and J 7 bases, with 10 bases left between them. CDR3 size: 13 residues. The germline CDR1 and CDR2 sequences are LGHDT and YNNKEL (reference sequence).

The J gene is TRBJ2-2, the V gene TRBV2; 8 nucleotides match TRBD2. The V gene's germline CDR1 is SNHLY and CDR2 FYNNEI. V trimming: 11 bases; J trimming: 4 bases; junction bases outside the gene matches: 9. The CDR3 totals 14 residues. The CDR3 protein is CACQRSGGTGELFF. DNA of the CDR3: TGTGCCTGCCAGCGGAGCGGGGGCACCGGGGAGCTGTTTTTT.